This T cell receptor (beta chain) was sequenced during a study of T cell responses to AZD1222 COVID-19 vaccine. Study results and caveats: Sampled repertoires all dated from after the peak T cell response. Breadth and depth of Spike-specific TCRs rose after two AZD1222 doses. A mostly white British donor set with more females was recruited, and clonal diversity was possibly underestimated. Spike was spanned by vaccine-associated CD4 TCRs, with dominance at 160-218 and 743-854.

Notes on this clone: Antigen unknown.

Generated by immunoSEQ multiplex PCR, the TCRdb table keeps only in-frame clones and is missing some. The table includes about 97,000 clones, roughly 89% detected once. This specimen consisted of peripheral blood, obtained on day 0 of AZD1222 vaccination. The receptor was derived from an adult in good health.

The CDR3 DNA sequence: TGTGCCAGCTCACCCATGGACAGGGGGTCTAATGGCTACACCTTC. As protein: CASSPMDRGSNGYTF. The V gene is TRBV18, the J gene TRBJ1-2; 10 bases agree with TRBD1. The V segment lost 3 bases and the J segment 6 bases; nucleotides outside the gene matches: 7. The CDR3 runs to 15 residues. The germline CDR1 and CDR2 sequences are KGHSH and LQKENI.